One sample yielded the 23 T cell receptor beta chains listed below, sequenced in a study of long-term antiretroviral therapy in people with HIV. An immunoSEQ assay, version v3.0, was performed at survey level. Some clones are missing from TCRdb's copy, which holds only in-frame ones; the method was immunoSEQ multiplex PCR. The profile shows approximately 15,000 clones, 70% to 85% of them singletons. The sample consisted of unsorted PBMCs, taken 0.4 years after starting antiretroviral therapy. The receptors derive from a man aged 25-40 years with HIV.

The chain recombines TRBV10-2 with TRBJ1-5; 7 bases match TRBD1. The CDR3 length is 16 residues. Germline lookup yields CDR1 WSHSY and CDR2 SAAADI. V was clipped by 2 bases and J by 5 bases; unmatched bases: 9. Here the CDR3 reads CASSERGGGGDQPQHF. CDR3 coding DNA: TGCGCCAGCAGTGAGAGAGGAGGAGGGGGCGATCAGCCCCAGCATTTT.

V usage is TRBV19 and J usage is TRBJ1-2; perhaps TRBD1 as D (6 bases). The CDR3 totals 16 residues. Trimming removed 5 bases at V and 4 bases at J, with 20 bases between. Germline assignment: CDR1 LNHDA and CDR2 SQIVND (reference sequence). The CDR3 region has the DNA TGTGCCAGTAGTTTTACCTACAAGGACAGACTCTATGGCTACACCTTC. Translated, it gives CASSFTYKDRLYGYTF.

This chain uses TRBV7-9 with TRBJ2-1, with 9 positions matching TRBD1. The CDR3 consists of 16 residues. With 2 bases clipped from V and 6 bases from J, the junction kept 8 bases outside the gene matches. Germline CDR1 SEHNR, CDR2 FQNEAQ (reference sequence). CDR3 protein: CASSLIDGTGTNEQFF. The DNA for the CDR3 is TGTGCCAGCAGCTTAATCGACGGGACAGGGACCAATGAGCAGTTCTTC.

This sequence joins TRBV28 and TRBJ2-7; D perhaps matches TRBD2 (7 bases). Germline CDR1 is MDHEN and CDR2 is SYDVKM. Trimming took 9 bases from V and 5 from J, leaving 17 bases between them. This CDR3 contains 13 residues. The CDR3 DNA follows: TGTGCCAGTAAGGGGGGGGCTCCCCACGAGCAGTACTTC. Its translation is CASKGGAPHEQYF.

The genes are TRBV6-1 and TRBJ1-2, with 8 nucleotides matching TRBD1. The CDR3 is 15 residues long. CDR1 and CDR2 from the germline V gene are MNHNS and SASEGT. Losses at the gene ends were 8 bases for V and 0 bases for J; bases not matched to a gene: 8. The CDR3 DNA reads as TGTGCCAGCCTAAGGGGACAGGCCACTAACTATGGCTACACCTTC. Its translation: CASLRGQATNYGYTF.

CDR3 residues: CASSLTGYNEKLFF. The CDR3 region has the DNA TGTGCCAGCAGTTTGACAGGCTATAATGAAAAACTGTTTTTT. The chain uses TRBV6-6 and TRBJ1-4, with a tentative D call TRBD1 (6 bases). The germline gives CDR1 MNHNY, CDR2 SVGAGI (reference sequence). The CDR3 is 14 amino acids. V lost 4 bases and J 4 bases, leaving 10 bases between the germline ends.

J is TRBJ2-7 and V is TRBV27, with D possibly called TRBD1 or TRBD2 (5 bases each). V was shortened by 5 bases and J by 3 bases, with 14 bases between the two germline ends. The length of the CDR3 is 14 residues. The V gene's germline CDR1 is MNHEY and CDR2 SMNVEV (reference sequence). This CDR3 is CASSHYGALYEQYF. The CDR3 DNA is TGTGCCAGCAGTCACTACGGGGCCCTCTACGAGCAGTACTTC.

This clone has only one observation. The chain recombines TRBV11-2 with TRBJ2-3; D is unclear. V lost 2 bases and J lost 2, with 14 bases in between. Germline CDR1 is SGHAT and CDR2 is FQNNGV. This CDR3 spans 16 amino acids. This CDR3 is CASSLRRQASTDTQYF. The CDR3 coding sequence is TGTGCCAGCAGCTTAAGAAGGCAGGCCTCCACAGATACGCAGTATTTT.

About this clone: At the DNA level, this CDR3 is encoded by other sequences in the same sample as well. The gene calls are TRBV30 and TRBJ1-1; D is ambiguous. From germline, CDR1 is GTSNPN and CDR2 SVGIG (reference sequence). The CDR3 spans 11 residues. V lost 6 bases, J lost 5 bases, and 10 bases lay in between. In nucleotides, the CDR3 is TGTGCCTGTGAGGGCGGGACTGAAGCTTTCTTT. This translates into CACEGGTEAFF.

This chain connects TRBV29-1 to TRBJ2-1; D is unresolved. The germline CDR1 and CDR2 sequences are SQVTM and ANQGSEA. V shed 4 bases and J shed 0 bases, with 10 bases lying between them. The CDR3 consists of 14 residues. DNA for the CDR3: TGCAGCGTTGGGTCTCTCCCCTCCTACAATGAGCAGTTCTTC. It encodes CSVGSLPSYNEQFF.

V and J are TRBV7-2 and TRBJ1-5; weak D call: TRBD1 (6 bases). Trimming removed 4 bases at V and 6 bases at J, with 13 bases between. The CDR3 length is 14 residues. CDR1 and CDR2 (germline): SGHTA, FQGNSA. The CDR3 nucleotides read TGTGCCAGCAGCTCGCCACAGGGAACTCAGCCCCAGCATTTT. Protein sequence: CASSSPQGTQPQHF. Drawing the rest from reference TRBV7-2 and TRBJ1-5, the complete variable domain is GAGVSQSPSNKVTEKGKDVELRCDPISGHTALYWYRQSLGQGLEFLIYFQGNSAPDKSGLPSDRFSAERTGGSVSTLTIQRTQQEDSAVYLCASSSPQGTQPQHFGDGTRLSIL.

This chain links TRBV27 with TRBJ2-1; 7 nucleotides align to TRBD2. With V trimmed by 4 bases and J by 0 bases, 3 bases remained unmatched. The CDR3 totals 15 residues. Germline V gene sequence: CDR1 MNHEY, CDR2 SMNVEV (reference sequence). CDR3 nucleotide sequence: TGTGCCAGCAGTTCGACTAGCAGCTCCTACAATGAGCAGTTCTTC. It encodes CASSSTSSSYNEQFF.

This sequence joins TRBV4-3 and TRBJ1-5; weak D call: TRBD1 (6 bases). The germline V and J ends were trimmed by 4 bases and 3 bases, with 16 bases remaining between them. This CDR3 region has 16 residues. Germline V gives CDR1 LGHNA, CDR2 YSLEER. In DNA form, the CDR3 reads TGCGCCAGCAGCCCATCGACAGGCCGAGACAATCAGCCCCAGCATTTT. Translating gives CASSPSTGRDNQPQHF.

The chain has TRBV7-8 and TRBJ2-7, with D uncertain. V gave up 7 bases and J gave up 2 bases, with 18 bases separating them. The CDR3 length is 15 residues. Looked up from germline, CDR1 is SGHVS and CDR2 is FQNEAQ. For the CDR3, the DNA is TGTGCCAGCACCCTTATCCCACCTTCGGCCTACGAGCAGTACTTC. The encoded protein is CASTLIPPSAYEQYF.

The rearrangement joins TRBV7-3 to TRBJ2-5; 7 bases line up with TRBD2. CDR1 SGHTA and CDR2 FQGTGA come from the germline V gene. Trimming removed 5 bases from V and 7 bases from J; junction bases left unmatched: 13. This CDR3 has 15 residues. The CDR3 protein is CASSPGLMDVGTQYF. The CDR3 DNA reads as TGTGCCAGCAGCCCGGGACTAATGGACGTTGGGACCCAGTACTTC.

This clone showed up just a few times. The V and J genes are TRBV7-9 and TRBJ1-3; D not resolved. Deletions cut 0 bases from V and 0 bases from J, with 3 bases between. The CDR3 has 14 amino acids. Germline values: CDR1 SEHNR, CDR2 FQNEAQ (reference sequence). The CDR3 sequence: CASSLALSGNTIYF. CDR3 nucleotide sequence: TGTGCCAGCAGCTTAGCGCTCTCTGGAAACACCATATATTTT.

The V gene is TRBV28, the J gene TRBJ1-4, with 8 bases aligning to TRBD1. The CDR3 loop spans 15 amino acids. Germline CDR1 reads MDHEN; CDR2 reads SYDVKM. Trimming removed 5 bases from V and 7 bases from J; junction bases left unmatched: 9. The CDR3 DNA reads TGTGCCAGCAGTCTGGACAGGGCTCCGGGTGAAAAACTGTTTTTT. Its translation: CASSLDRAPGEKLFF.

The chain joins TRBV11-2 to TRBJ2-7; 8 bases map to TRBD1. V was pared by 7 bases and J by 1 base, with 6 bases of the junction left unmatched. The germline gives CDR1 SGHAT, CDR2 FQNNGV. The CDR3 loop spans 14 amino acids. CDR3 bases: TGTGCCAGCACCAATCAGGGGGCATCCTACGAGCAGTACTTC. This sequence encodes CASTNQGASYEQYF.

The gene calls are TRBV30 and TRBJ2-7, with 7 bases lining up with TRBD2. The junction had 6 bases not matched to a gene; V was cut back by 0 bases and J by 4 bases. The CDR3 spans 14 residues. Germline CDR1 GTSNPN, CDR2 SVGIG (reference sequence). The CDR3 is CAWSVLAGVYEQYF. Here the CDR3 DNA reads TGTGCCTGGAGTGTACTGGCGGGAGTTTACGAGCAGTACTTC.

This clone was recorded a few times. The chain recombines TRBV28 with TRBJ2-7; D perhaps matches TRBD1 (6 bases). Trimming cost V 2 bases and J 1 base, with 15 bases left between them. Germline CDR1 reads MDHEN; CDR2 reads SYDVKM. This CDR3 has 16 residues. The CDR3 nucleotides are TGTGCCAGCAGTTTACTCGGACAGAAGCTTTCCTACGAGCAGTACTTC. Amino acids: CASSLLGQKLSYEQYF.

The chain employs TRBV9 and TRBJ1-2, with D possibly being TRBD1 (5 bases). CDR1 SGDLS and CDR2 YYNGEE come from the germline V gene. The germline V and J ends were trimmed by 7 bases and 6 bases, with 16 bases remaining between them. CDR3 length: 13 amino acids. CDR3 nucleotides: TGTGCCAGCTCCGGTGGAGGGGTAAATGGCTACACCTTC. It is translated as CASSGGGVNGYTF.

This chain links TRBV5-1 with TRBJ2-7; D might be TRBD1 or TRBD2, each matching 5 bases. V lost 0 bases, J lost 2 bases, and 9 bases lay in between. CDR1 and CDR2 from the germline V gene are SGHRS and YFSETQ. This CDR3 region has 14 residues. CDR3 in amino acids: CASSLAGGTYEQYF. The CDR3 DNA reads TGCGCCAGCAGCTTGGCTGGGGGAACCTACGAGCAGTACTTC.

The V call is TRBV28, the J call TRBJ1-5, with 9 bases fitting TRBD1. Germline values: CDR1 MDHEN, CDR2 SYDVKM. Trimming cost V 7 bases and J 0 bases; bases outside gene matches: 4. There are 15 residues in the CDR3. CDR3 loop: CASNSGQGSNQPQHF. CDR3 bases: TGTGCCAGCAACTCGGGACAGGGTAGCAATCAGCCCCAGCATTTT.